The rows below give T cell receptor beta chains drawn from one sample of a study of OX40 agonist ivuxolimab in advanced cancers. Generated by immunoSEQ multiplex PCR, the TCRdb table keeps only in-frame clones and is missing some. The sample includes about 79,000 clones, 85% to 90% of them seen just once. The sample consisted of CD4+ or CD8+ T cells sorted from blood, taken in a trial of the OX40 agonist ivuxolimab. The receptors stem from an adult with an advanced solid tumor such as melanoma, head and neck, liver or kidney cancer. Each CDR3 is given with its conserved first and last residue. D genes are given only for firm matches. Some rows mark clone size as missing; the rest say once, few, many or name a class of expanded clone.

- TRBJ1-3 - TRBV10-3 TGTGCCATCAAGGTGTCAGAGGCTGGAAACACCATATATTTT CAIKVSEAGNTIYF
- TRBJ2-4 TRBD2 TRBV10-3 TGTGCCATCAGTGAAACTAGCGGGAGAGGGGACATTCAGTACTTC CAISETSGRGDIQYF
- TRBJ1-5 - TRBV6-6 TGTGCCAGCAGGGCAGGTAGCAATCAGCCCCAGCATTTT CASRAGSNQPQHF
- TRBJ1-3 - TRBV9 TGTGCCAGCAGCGTAGTTCCCGGGGGCTCTGGAAACACCATATATTTT CASSVVPGGSGNTIYF
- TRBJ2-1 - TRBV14 TGTGCCAGCAGCCAAGTCGGGAATGAGCAGTTCTTC CASSQVGNEQFF
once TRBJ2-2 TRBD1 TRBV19 TGTGCCAGTAGGCGGGACAGGGGGGAAACCGGGGAGCTGTTTTTT CASRRDRGETGELFF
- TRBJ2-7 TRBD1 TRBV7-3 TGTGCCAGCAGCCTCGGGACAGGGCCCTACGAGCAGTACTTC CASSLGTGPYEQYF
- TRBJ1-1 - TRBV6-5 TGTGCCAGCAGTTACACAAGAAGTGTAGGGCTTACTGGAGCTTTCTTT CASSYTRSVGLTGAFF
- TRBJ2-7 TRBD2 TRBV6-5 TGTGCCAGCAGTTCCCTGACTAGCGGGAGGGCCTACGAGCAGTACTTC CASSSLTSGRAYEQYF
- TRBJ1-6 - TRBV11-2 TGTGCCAGCAGCTTAGGCAGGAGGGCTGCGAATTCACCCCTCCACTTT CASSLGRRAANSPLHF
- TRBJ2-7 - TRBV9 TGTGCCAGCAGCGTAGACCCCGGGGGAGACTCCTACGAGCAGTACTTC CASSVDPGGDSYEQYF
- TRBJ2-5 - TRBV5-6 TGTGCCAGCGGCTCCGGCGGGCAGGGGGAGACCCAGTACTTC CASGSGGQGETQYF
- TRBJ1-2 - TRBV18 TGTGCCAGCTCACCACCAGACGGCACTAACTATGGCTACACCTTC CASSPPDGTNYGYTF
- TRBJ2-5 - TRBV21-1 TGTGCCAGTGGCAGGACTAGCCTTGAAGAGACCCAGTACTTC CASGRTSLEETQYF
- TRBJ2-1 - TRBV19 TGTGCCAGTAGTAAGATCCTCGGGCCTGGGGGCAATGAGCAGTTCTTC CASSKILGPGGNEQFF
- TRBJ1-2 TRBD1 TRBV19 TGTGCCAGTAGTGGGGACAGGGTTCGTGGCTACACCTTC CASSGDRVRGYTF
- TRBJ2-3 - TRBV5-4 TGTGCCAGCAGCACCAGACAGGAGATAACGCAGTATTTT CASSTRQEITQYF
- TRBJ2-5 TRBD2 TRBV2 TGTGCCAGCAGCAAAGGGGGACTAGCGGGTCAAGAGACCCAGTACTTC CASSKGGLAGQETQYF
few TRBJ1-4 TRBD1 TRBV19 TGTGCCAGTAGTTCGACAGGGGGCCTAAATGAAAAACTGTTTTTT CASSSTGGLNEKLFF
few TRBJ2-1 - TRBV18 TGTGCCAGCTCACCACCGTCACAGGGATATGAGCAGTTCTTC CASSPPSQGYEQFF
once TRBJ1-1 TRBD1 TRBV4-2 TGTGCCAGCAGCCCGGAGGACAGGGGGCTGGTCACTGAAGCTTTCTTT CASSPEDRGLVTEAFF
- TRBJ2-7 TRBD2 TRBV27 TGTGCCAGCAGTGCCCGCGGGGGGGGCTCTTACGAGCAGTACTTC CASSARGGGSYEQYF
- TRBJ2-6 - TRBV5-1 TGCGCCAGCAGCTTAACCGGGGGAAGCTCTGGGGCCAACGTCCTGACTTTC CASSLTGGSSGANVLTF
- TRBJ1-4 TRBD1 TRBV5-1 TGCGCCAGCAGCCCCCTCCCGGGACAGGGTAAAGAAAAACTGTTTTTT CASSPLPGQGKEKLFF
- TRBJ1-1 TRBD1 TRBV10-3 TGTGCCATCAGTGAGTCAGTCGGGGACAGGAGTTTTGCTTTCTTT CAISESVGDRSFAFF